The 5 T cell receptor beta chains listed next were all sequenced from one sample in a study of T cells in Graves' hyperthyroidism and ophthalmopathy (dated by TCRdb to between 2018 and 2021). The library relied on multiplex PCR. Sequencing used an Illumina HiSeq 2000. The TCR beta CDR3 regions were amplified from the RNA transcripts. A first-round RT-PCR of the TCR CDR3 used the HTBI primer set with the Qiagen OneStep RT-PCR kit. Starting from the raw public reads, TCRdb applied fastp trimming at Q25, assembled clones with MiXCR and retained in-frame beta chains. Under each unique CDR3 protein, matching rows form one entry showing the most common genes and DNA. This sample has fewer than 350,000 distinct CDR3 sequences in its table, and about 18% of those were observed once. The ten biggest clones cover around 47% of the sample. The specimen sequenced was blood. These receptors came from a woman in her forties or fifties with Graves' hyperthyroidism.

As concerns this clonotype: Without the conserved terminal phenylalanine or tryptophan, this CDR3 likely stems from a read error. This sequence joins TRBV12-3 or TRBV12-4 and TRBJ2-2; 9 nucleotides align to TRBD1. The CDR3 contains 14 residues. After removal of 5 bases from V and 6 bases from J, the junction contained 4 bases not matched to a gene. Written as DNA, the CDR3 is TGTGCCAGCAGTCCGGACAGGGGTGCCGGGGAGCTGTTTTCT. Translating it yields CASSPDRGAGELFS.

This clonotype occurred a few times. The V gene is TRBV7-2, the J gene TRBJ2-6; 8 positions agree with TRBD2. Per the germline V gene, CDR1 is SGHTA and CDR2 is FQGNSA. Trimming cost V 6 bases and J 8 bases; bases outside gene matches: 6. The CDR3 totals 14 residues. The CDR3 reads CASRPTSGSNVLTF. The CDR3 coding sequence is TGTGCCAGCAGACCTACTAGCGGATCCAACGTCCTGACTTTC.

The rearrangement links TRBV5-1 to TRBJ2-3; D unresolved. The V gene's germline CDR1 is SGHRS and CDR2 YFSETQ. Trimming cost V 3 bases and J 0 bases, with 5 bases left between them. The CDR3 sequence is 13 residues long. The CDR3 nucleotides read TGCGCCAGCAGCTCCGACAGCACAGATACGCAGTATTTT. This codes for CASSSDSTDTQYF.

The CDR3 region is CASRGVTGELFF. The DNA of the CDR3 is TGTGCCAGCAGGGGGGTAACCGGGGAGCTGTTTTTT. The chain is built from TRBV7-2 and TRBJ2-2; perhaps D is TRBD1 or TRBD2 (5 bases each). CDR3 length: 12 amino acids. V was trimmed by 6 bases and J by 5 bases, leaving 7 bases between them. Germline loops: CDR1 SGHTA, CDR2 FQGNSA.

This clonotype was found many times. The chain carries TRBV7-8 and TRBJ2-3; 9 bases are a match to TRBD1. Trimming cost V 3 bases and J 2 bases; bases outside gene matches: 15. The CDR3 extends over 19 amino acids. The germline gives CDR1 SGHVS, CDR2 FQNEAQ. CDR3 DNA sequence: TGTGCCAGCAGCTTTAGGCCATCCACAGGGGGCCTCACCACAGATACGCAGTATTTT. Protein: CASSFRPSTGGLTTDTQYF.